This entry lists 8 T cell receptor beta chains sequenced from one sample in a study of blood T cell repertoires in COVID-19. Generated by immunoSEQ multiplex PCR, the TCRdb table keeps only in-frame clones and is missing some. The sample carries 53,000 or so clones, 90% recorded once. Sequencing was done on a sample of peripheral blood. These receptor sequences come from a man aged 35 to 55 with acute or convalescent COVID-19.

The chain uses TRBV27 and TRBJ2-1; 12 bases fit TRBD2. The CDR3 runs 19 residues. V gave up 2 bases and J gave up 1 base; unmatched junction bases: 9. The V gene's germline CDR1 is MNHEY and CDR2 SMNVEV (reference sequence). CDR3 bases: TGTGCCAGCAGTTTAAGGGGACTAGCGGGTCCCGGGTCCTACAATGAGCAGTTCTTC. Translation gives CASSLRGLAGPGSYNEQFF.

The chain links TRBV11-2 to TRBJ2-5, with a possible D match to TRBD1 (5 bases). The CDR3 is 15 residues long. CDR1 SGHAT and CDR2 FQNNGV come from the germline V gene. V was clipped by 3 bases and J by 1 base, with 12 bases between them. The DNA for the CDR3 is TGTGCCAGCAGCTTGCCTTGGACATCCCAAGAGACCCAGTACTTC. The encoded protein is CASSLPWTSQETQYF. Looking up the rest from reference TRBV11-2 and TRBJ2-5 gives the full variable domain: EAGVAQSPRYKIIEKRQSVAFWCNPISGHATLYWYQQILGQGPKLLIQFQNNGVVDDSQLPKDRFSAERLKGVDSTLKIQPAKLEDSAVYLCASSLPWTSQETQYFGPGTRLLVL.

The V and J genes are TRBV5-6 and TRBJ1-6; D remains ambiguous. Trimming removed 2 bases at V and 3 bases at J, with 6 bases between. Germline CDR1 SGHDT, CDR2 YYEEEE. The CDR3 is made up of 14 amino acids. This CDR3 reads CASSFTDYNSPLHF. The CDR3 DNA reads as TGTGCCAGCAGCTTTACAGACTATAATTCACCCCTCCACTTT. Variable domain in full (rest from reference TRBV5-6 and TRBJ1-6): DAGVTQSPTHLIKTRGQQVTLRCSPKSGHDTVSWYQQALGQGPQFIFQYYEEEERQRGNFPDRFSGHQFPNYSSELNVNALLLGDSALYLCASSFTDYNSPLHFGNGTRLTVT.

The chain recombines TRBV29-1 with TRBJ2-1; 11 bases line up with TRBD1. This CDR3 comprises 15 residues. The germline V gene has CDR1 SQVTM and CDR2 ANQGSEA. The ends lost 4 bases at V and 2 bases at J; junction bases unmatched: 4. CDR3 sequence: CSVAGQGATYNEQFF. CDR3 DNA sequence: TGCAGCGTTGCCGGACAGGGGGCCACCTACAATGAGCAGTTCTTC.

The count of this clone is one. CDR3 DNA sequence: TGTGCCACCGAGGGACTAGCGGGAGTGGGGGAGCTGTTTTTT. This translates into CATEGLAGVGELFF. The V call is TRBV10-3, the J call TRBJ2-2, with TRBD2 matching 14 bases. CDR1 is ENHRY, CDR2 SYGVKD, per germline. The CDR3 totals 14 residues. The V segment lost 10 bases and the J segment 8 bases; nucleotides outside the gene matches: 6.

CDR3 protein: CASSQVAVKRYEQYF. CDR3 nucleotide sequence: TGTGCCAGCAGCCAAGTAGCGGTAAAACGGTACGAGCAGTACTTC. The V call is TRBV3-1 (or the pseudogene TRBV3-2), the J call TRBJ2-7; D is perhaps TRBD2 (6 bases). Germline loops: CDR1 LGHDT, CDR2 YNNKEL (reference sequence). V lost 1 base and J 4 bases, leaving 14 bases between the germline ends. The CDR3 covers 15 residues.

This rearrangement joins TRBV5-4 to TRBJ2-3; 11 bases align to TRBD2. Trimming took 0 bases from V and 0 from J; bases not matched to a gene: 3. Germline CDR1 and CDR2: SGHNT and YYREEE (reference sequence). This CDR3 comprises 17 residues. This chain's CDR3 is CASSLAPSGRSTDTQYF. CDR3 sequence (DNA): TGTGCCAGCAGCTTGGCCCCTAGCGGGAGGAGCACAGATACGCAGTATTTT. The whole variable domain, remainder taken from reference TRBV5-4 and TRBJ2-3, is ETGVTQSPTHLIKTRGQQVTLRCSSQSGHNTVSWYQQALGQGPQFIFQYYREEENGRGNFPPRFSGLQFPNYSSELNVNALELDDSALYLCASSLAPSGRSTDTQYFGPGTRLTVL.

The chain carries TRBV3-1 (or the pseudogene TRBV3-2) and TRBJ2-2; 11 nucleotides line up with TRBD2. Trimming took 4 bases from V and 4 from J; bases not matched to a gene: 11. Germline CDR1 is LGHDT and CDR2 is YNNKEL (reference sequence). This CDR3 is built from 18 residues. CDR3 sequence reads: CASSPITGTSGVTGELFF. In DNA, the CDR3 is TGTGCCAGCAGCCCGATCACCGGGACTAGCGGAGTCACCGGGGAGCTGTTTTTT.